This T cell receptor beta chain derives from a study of T-cell reconstitution after alpha-beta-depleted transplantation in children. Study results and limitations: Roughly two months post-transplant, alpha-beta T cells reportedly originated from several hundred graft clones that had expanded. Some patients owed their high day-60 TCRbeta diversity to surviving recipient T cells and thymic progenitors. Newly made T cells mostly supplied T-cell counts and diversity one year after transplant.

Germline V CDR1 and CDR2: MNHEY, SMNVEV (reference sequence). The CDR3 is made up of 14 amino acids. Unmatched junction bases numbered 4, after V lost 4 bases and J lost 4 bases. TCRbeta library construction was performed incorporating unique molecular identifiers. TCRdb re-derived calls from the PCR reads in MiXCR, one entry per CDR3 protein. The data contain a few hundred thousand distinct CDR3 sequences, approximately 11% of them seen just once; the ten biggest clones take up about 28%. This clonotype showed up many times. Its antigen is currently unknown. The sequence was obtained from a child in the first two years of life with acute myeloid leukemia, due to receive a stem cell transplant. This sample comprised PBMCs, obtained before TCRalphabeta/CD19-depleted stem cell transplant. This rearrangement joins TRBV27 to TRBJ1-3; TRBD1 agrees at 7 bases. CDR3 nucleotides: TGTGCCAGCAGTTCCAGGGGGGACGGAAACACCATATATTTT. Its protein is CASSSRGDGNTIYF.